Here is one T cell receptor beta chain with its context. The data belong to a study of cytomegalovirus exposure and HLA in healthy donors. PCR employed 60 Vbeta and 13 Jbeta primers. Measured with immunoSEQ multiplex PCR; TCRdb has only the in-frame clones, and not every one. The table includes roughly 200,000 clones, about 83% detected once. V lost 4 bases to trimming and J lost 5 bases; unmatched junction nucleotides: 2. Germline values: CDR1 MNHNS, CDR2 SASEGT. The CDR3 covers 12 residues. The TCR originated in a female donor in good health and CMV-seronegative. The sequencing input was PBMCs. The gene calls are TRBV6-1 and TRBJ2-7; 7 nucleotides align to TRBD2. CDR3 sequence: CASSGRGDEQYF. CDR3 DNA: TGTGCCAGCAGTGGCCGGGGGGACGAGCAGTACTTC.